A selection of T cell receptor beta chains follows, all from one sample in a study of identical twins. TCRdb re-derived calls from the 5' RACE reads in MiXCR, one entry per CDR3 protein. This sample has a few hundred thousand distinct CDR3 sequences; around 15% occur once, and the top ten carry approximately 0.98%. In addition, the sample was reused for a study of yellow fever vaccine responses in identical twins.

Specimen: CD4+ T cells sorted from blood. Every receptor here comes from a woman between 18 and 29 years old in good health. Both conserved end residues are part of each CDR3. The order of the fields is clone size, D gene, CDR3 length, V gene, J gene, CDR3 DNA, CDR3 protein. A D gene is named only where the DNA matches it firmly. Part of the rows lack a size; the others show once, few, many or a class for expanded clones.

>NA|NA|15|TRBV29-1|TRBJ2-3
TGCAGCGTCAGAGTCTCGTTAGCCCCCACAGATACGCAGTATTTT
CSVRVSLAPTDTQYF
>few|TRBD2|17|TRBV28|TRBJ2-3
TGTGCCAGCAGTGCTCCGGGACTAGCGGGGGGGACAGATACGCAGTATTTT
CASSAPGLAGGTDTQYF
>NA|TRBD2|15|TRBV3-1|TRBJ2-3
TGTGCCAGCAGCTTTGCGGGGGGGGGCACAGATACGCAGTATTTT
CASSFAGGGTDTQYF
>NA|NA|16|TRBV5-1|TRBJ1-2
TGCGCCAGCAGCTTGGAGTCCGGGGGAGGGACCTATGGCTACACCTTC
CASSLESGGGTYGYTF
>NA|NA|12|TRBV21-1|TRBJ1-6
TGTGCCAGCTCCGGCAGAGATTCACCCCTCCACTTT
CASSGRDSPLHF
>NA|TRBD2|16|TRBV12-3/TRBV12-4|TRBJ2-3
TGTGCCAGCAGTCAGCTAGCGGTCCTAAACACAGATACGCAGTATTTT
CASSQLAVLNTDTQYF
>few|NA|15|TRBV29-1|TRBJ2-4
TGCAGCGTTGAAGATACGGGGGCTAGGAGAAACATTCAGTACTTC
CSVEDTGARRNIQYF
>NA|NA|15|TRBV5-1|TRBJ1-3
TGCGCCAGCAGCTTGGGCGACATAACTGGAAACACCATATATTTT
CASSLGDITGNTIYF
>NA|TRBD2|13|TRBV20-1|TRBJ2-7
TGCAGTCAGACTAGCGGGACGTCCTACGAGCAGTACTTC
CSQTSGTSYEQYF
>NA|NA|14|TRBV12-3/TRBV12-4|TRBJ2-5
TGTGCCAGCAGTTTCGCGTTAGGGTTGGAGACCCAGTACTTC
CASSFALGLETQYF
>many|NA|13|TRBV12-3/TRBV12-4|TRBJ1-6
TGTGCCAGCAGTTCTCACAGGGATTCACCCCTCCACTTT
CASSSHRDSPLHF
>NA|NA|17|TRBV25-1|TRBJ2-5
TGTGCCAGCACCGACGGCCCGGTGGGGGTCGGGGAAGAGACCCAGTACTTC
CASTDGPVGVGEETQYF
>NA|TRBD1|16|TRBV30|TRBJ1-5
TGTGCCTGGAGCTACCGGGACAGGGGGCAGGATCAGCCCCAGCATTTT
CAWSYRDRGQDQPQHF
>NA|NA|13|TRBV7-3|TRBJ1-1
TGTGCCAGCAGCAGATCCAGGCAGACTGAAGCTTTCTTT
CASSRSRQTEAFF
>NA|NA|15|TRBV20-1|TRBJ1-3
TGCAGTGCTAGAGATCTTGGGGGCGACGGAAACACCATATATTTT
CSARDLGGDGNTIYF
>NA|TRBD1|15|TRBV6-5|TRBJ2-7
TGTGCCAGCAGTTACGGGGACAGGGTCAGCTACGAGCAGTACTTC
CASSYGDRVSYEQYF
>many|NA|17|TRBV4-3|TRBJ1-1
TGCGCCAGCAGCCAAGTCAGGAGTGGGCAGCTGAACACTGAAGCTTTCTTT
CASSQVRSGQLNTEAFF
>few|NA|19|TRBV11-2|TRBJ2-2
TGTGCCAGCAGCCCCCGGACAGTATCATGGCGGGAGAACACCGGGGAGCTGTTTTTT
CASSPRTVSWRENTGELFF
>many|NA|15|TRBV7-9|TRBJ2-2
TGTGCCAGCAGCTTAAGGGCACAGAACACCGGGGAGCTGTTTTTT
CASSLRAQNTGELFF
>few|NA|14|TRBV11-2|TRBJ2-7
TGTGCCAGCAGCTTAGTTGACCGGCCCTACGAGCAGTACTTC
CASSLVDRPYEQYF
>NA|NA|15|TRBV5-1|TRBJ2-2
TGCGCCAGCAGCCCCCCCTGGGGCAACACCGGGGAGCTGTTTTTT
CASSPPWGNTGELFF
>NA|NA|15|TRBV20-1|TRBJ2-3
TGCAGTGTCTACCGTCCGGCGGGACTCACAGATACGCAGTATTTT
CSVYRPAGLTDTQYF
>NA|TRBD2|13|TRBV28|TRBJ2-5
TGTGCCAGCGGGGGGAGGGTCCCAGAGACCCAGTACTTC
CASGGRVPETQYF
>few|NA|13|TRBV6-5|TRBJ1-1
TGTGCCAGCAGTTATCGGCAGCGCACTGAAGCTTTCTTT
CASSYRQRTEAFF
>few|NA|15|TRBV7-3|TRBJ2-5
TGTGCCAGCAGCCCCGCGGGTGGTCAACAAGAGACCCAGTACTTC
CASSPAGGQQETQYF
>few|TRBD2|14|TRBV5-1|TRBJ2-5
TGCGCCACGGGGGGTAGCGGGGTCGGTGAGACCCAGTACTTC
CATGGSGVGETQYF
>NA|TRBD1|15|TRBV7-2|TRBJ1-2
TGTGCCAGCAGCTTGGACCTAAGGACAGGGGTGGGCTACACCTTC
CASSLDLRTGVGYTF
>NA|NA|13|TRBV20-1|TRBJ1-1
TGCAGTGCATCATCAGGGAGGGACACTGAAGCTTTCTTT
CSASSGRDTEAFF
>NA|TRBD2|14|TRBV7-2|TRBJ2-7
TGTGCCAGCAGCTCTAGCGGGATGTCTGGAGAGCAGTACTTC
CASSSSGMSGEQYF
>NA|NA|14|TRBV30|TRBJ2-3
TGTGCCTGGAACGGACAGACACACACAGATACGCAGTATTTT
CAWNGQTHTDTQYF
>NA|TRBD2|15|TRBV6-2/TRBV6-3|TRBJ2-7
TGTGCCAGCAGTTATCGTCGCGGGAGGGCCCCCGAGCAGTACTTC
CASSYRRGRAPEQYF
>NA|TRBD2|17|TRBV20-1|TRBJ2-1
TGCAGTGCTAGACGGCTTGGAGGGAGGGATATTTACAATGAGCAGTTCTTC
CSARRLGGRDIYNEQFF
>many|NA|13|TRBV18|TRBJ1-1
TGTGCCAGCTCACCACGGGGGTACACTGAAGCTTTCTTT
CASSPRGYTEAFF